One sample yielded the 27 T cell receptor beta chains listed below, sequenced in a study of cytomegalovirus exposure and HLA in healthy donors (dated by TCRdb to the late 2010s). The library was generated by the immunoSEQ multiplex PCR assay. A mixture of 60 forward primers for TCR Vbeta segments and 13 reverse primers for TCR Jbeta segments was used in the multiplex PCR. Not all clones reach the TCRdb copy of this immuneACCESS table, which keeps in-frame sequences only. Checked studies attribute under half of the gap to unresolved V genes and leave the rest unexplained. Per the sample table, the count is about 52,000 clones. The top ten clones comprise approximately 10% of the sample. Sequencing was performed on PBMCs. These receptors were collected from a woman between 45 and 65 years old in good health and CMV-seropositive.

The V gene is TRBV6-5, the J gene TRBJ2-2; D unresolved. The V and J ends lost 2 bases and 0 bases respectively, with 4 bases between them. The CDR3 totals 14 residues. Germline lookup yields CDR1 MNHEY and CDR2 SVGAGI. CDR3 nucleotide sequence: TGTGCCAGCAGTTACGAGTCGAACACCGGGGAGCTGTTTTTT. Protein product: CASSYESNTGELFF.

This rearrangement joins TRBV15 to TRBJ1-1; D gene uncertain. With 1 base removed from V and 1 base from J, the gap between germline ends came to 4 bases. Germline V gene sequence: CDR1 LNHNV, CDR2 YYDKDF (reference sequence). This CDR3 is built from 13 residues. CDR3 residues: CATSRVSNTEAFF. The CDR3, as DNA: TGTGCCACCAGCAGAGTCTCGAACACTGAAGCTTTCTTT.

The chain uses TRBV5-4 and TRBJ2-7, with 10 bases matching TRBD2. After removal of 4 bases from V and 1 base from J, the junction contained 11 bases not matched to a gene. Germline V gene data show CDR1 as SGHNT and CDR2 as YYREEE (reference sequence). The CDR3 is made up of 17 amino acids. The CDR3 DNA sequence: TGTGCCAGCAGCCAGGCAAGCGGGGGGGTCTTATCCTACGAGCAGTACTTC. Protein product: CASSQASGGVLSYEQYF.

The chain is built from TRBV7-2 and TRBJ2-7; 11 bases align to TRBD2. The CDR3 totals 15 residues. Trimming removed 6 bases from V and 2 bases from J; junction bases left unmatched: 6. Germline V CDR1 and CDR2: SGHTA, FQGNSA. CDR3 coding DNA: TGTGCCAGCAGTCCAACTAGCGGGGGTCCCTACGAGCAGTACTTC. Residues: CASSPTSGGPYEQYF. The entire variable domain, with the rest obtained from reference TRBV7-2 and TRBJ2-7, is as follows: GAGVSQSPSNKVTEKGKDVELRCDPISGHTALYWYRQSLGQGLEFLIYFQGNSAPDKSGLPSDRFSAERTGGSVSTLTIQRTQQEDSAVYLCASSPTSGGPYEQYFGPGTRLTVT.

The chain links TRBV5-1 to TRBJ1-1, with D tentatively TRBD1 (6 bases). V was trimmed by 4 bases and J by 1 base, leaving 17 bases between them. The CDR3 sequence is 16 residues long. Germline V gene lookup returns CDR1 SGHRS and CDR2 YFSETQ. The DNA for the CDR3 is TGCGCCAGCAGCGCTCGGACAGTCAACCCGAACACTGAAGCTTTCTTT. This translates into CASSARTVNPNTEAFF.

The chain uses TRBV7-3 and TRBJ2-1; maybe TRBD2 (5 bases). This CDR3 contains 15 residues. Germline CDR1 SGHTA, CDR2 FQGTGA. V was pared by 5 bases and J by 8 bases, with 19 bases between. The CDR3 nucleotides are TGTGCCAGCAGCCCTCGGGGTCGTATCTATGATGAGCAGTTCTTC. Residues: CASSPRGRIYDEQFF.

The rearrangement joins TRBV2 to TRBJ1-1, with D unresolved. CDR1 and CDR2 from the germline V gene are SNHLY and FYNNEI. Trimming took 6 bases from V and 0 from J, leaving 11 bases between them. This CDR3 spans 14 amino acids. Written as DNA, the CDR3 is TGTGCCAGCAGGCGGACTTTCATGAACACTGAAGCTTTCTTT. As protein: CASRRTFMNTEAFF.

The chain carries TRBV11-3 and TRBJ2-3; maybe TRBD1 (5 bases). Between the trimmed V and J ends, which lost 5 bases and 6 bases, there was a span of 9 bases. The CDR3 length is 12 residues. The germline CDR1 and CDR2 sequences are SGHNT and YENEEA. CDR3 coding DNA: TGTGCCAGCAGCAGGGGCGCTGATACGCAGTATTTT. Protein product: CASSRGADTQYF.

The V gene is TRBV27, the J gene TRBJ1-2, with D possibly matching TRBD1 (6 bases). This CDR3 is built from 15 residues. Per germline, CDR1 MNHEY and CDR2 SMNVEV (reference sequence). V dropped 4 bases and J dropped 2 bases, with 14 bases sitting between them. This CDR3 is CASSSHGQTNYGYTF. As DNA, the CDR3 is TGTGCCAGCAGTTCTCACGGACAGACGAACTATGGCTACACCTTC.

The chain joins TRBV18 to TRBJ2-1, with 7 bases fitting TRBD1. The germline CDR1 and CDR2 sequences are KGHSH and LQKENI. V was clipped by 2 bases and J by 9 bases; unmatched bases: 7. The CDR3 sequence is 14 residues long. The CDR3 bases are TGTGCCAGCTCACCAGGTAGGGACAGCGGTGAGCAGTTCTTC. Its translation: CASSPGRDSGEQFF.

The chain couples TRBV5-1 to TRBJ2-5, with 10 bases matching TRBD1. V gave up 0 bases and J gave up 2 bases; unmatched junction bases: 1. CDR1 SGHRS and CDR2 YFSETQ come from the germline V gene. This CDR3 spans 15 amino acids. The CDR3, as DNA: TGCGCCAGCAGCTTGGGGACAGGGGGTCAAGAGACCCAGTACTTC. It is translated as CASSLGTGGQETQYF.

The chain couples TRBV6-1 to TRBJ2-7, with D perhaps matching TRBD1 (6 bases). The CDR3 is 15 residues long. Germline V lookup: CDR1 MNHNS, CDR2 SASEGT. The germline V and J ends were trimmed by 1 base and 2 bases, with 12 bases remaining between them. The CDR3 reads CASSEVGTPAYEQYF. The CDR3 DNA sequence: TGTGCCAGCAGTGAAGTAGGGACACCTGCCTACGAGCAGTACTTC.

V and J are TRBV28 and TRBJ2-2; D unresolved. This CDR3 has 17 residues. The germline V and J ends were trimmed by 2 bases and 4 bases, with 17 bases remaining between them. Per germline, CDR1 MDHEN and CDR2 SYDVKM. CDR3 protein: CASSLRRWSELTGELFF. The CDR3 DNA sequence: TGTGCCAGCAGTTTAAGGCGTTGGAGCGAGCTCACCGGGGAGCTGTTTTTT.

CDR3 region: CASSQEPGQIHNEKLFF. The CDR3 nucleotides read TGCGCCAGCAGCCAGGAACCGGGACAGATACATAATGAAAAACTGTTTTTT. The chain uses TRBV4-1 and TRBJ1-4; 7 bases are shared with TRBD1. The CDR3 consists of 17 residues. J was trimmed by 4 bases and V by 3 bases; bases with no gene match: 11. Germline lookup yields CDR1 MGHRA and CDR2 YSYEKL.

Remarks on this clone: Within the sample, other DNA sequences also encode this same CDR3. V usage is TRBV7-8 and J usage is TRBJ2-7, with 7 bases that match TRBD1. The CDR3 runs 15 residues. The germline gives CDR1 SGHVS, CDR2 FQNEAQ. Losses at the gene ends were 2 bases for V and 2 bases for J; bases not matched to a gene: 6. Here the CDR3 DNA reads TGTGCCAGCAGCTTAAGGGGACAGCGGACCTACGAGCAGTACTTC. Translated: CASSLRGQRTYEQYF.

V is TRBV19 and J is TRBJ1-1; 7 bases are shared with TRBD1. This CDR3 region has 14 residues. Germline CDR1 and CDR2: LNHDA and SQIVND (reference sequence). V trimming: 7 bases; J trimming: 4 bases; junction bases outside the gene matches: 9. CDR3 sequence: CASNPTGVSTEAFF. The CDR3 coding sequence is TGTGCCAGTAACCCTACAGGGGTGAGCACTGAAGCTTTCTTT.

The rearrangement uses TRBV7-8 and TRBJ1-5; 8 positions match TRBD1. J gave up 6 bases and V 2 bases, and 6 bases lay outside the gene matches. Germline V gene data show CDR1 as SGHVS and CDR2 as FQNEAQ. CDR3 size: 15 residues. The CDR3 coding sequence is TGTGCCAGCAGCTTATCAGGGGGCCAGGGTCAGCCCCAGCATTTT. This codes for CASSLSGGQGQPQHF.

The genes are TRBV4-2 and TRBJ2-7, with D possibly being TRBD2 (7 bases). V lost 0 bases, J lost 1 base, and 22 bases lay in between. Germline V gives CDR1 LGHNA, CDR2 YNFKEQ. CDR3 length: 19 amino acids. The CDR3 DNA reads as TGTGCCAGCAGCCAAGATGTATTTTTCGGAGGGGGAGGGTCCTACGAGCAGTACTTC. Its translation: CASSQDVFFGGGGSYEQYF.

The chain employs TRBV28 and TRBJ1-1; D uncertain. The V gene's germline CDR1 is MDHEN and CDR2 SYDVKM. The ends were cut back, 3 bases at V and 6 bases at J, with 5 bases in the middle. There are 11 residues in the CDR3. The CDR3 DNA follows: TGTGCCAGCAGTTTCCGGGCTGAAGCTTTCTTT. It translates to CASSFRAEAFF.

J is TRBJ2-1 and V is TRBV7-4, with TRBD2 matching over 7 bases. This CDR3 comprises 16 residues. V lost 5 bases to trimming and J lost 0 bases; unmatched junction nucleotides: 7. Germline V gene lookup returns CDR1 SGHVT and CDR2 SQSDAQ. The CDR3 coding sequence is TGTGCCAGCAGCAATTGGCGGGAGAGCTCCTACAATGAGCAGTTCTTC. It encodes CASSNWRESSYNEQFF.

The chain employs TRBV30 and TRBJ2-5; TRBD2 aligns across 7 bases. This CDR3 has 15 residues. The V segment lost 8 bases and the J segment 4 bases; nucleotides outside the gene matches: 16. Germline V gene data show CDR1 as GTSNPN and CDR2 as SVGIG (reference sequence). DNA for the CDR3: TGTGCCGGGGGGTGGGGGGGGACTGAAGGAGAGACCCAGTACTTC. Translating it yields CAGGWGGTEGETQYF. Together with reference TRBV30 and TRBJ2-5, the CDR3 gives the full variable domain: SQTIHQWPATLVQPVGSPLSLECTVEGTSNPNLYWYRQAAGRGLQLLFYSVGIGQISSEVPQNLSASRPQDRQFILSSKKLLLSDSGFYLCAGGWGGTEGETQYFGPGTRLLVL.

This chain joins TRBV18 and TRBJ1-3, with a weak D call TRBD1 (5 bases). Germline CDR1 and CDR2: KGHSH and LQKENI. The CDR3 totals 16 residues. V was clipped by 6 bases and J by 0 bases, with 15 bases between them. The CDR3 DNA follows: TGTGCCAGCTCCCCAGGCGCCGGGGGCTCTGGAAACACCATATATTTT. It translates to CASSPGAGGSGNTIYF.

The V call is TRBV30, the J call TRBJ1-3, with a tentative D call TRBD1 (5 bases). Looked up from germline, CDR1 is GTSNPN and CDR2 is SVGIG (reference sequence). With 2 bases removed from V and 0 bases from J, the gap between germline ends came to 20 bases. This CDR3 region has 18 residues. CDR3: CAWSSSFFGHSSGNTIYF. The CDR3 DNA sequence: TGTGCCTGGAGTTCCTCATTTTTCGGACACTCCTCTGGAAACACCATATATTTT.

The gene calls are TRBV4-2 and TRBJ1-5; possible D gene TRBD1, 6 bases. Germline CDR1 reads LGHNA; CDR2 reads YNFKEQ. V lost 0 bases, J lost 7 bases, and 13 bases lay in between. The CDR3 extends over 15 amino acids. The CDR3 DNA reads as TGTGCCAGCAGCCAAGATGGAGCAGGGGTCCAGCCCCAGCATTTT. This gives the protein CASSQDGAGVQPQHF.

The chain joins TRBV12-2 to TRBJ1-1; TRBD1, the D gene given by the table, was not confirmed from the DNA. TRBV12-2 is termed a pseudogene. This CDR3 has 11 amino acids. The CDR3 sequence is CWTPNISEAFF. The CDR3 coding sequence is TGTTGGACACCGAATATTTCTGAAGCTTTCTTT.

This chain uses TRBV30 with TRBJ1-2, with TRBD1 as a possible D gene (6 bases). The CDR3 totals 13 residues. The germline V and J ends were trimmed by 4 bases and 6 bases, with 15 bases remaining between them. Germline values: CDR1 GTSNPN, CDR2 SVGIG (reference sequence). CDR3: CAWTRGWGDGYTF. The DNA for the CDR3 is TGTGCCTGGACGAGGGGGTGGGGTGATGGCTACACCTTC.

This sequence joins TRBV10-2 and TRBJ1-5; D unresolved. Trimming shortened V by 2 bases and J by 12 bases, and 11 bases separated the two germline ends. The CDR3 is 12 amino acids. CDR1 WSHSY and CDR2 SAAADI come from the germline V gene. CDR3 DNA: TGCGCCAGCAGTGAGGGCCGGTCTAGCCAGCATTTT. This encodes CASSEGRSSQHF.